The 6 T cell receptor beta chains below were found in one sample sequenced in a study of T cells in Graves' hyperthyroidism and ophthalmopathy. Template material for amplifying TCR beta CDR3 regions consisted of RNA transcripts. TCR CDR3 regions were first amplified by RT-PCR with HTBI primers. TCRdb re-called the multiplex PCR reads through MiXCR, storing one row per CDR3 protein. The sample shows 450,000 to 600,000 distinct CDR3 sequences, around 15% of them seen only once. Sequencing input: blood. The receptors come from a middle-aged woman with Graves' hyperthyroidism.

The chain recombines TRBV9 with TRBJ2-7, with TRBD2 matching 11 bases. The CDR3 spans 16 residues. Germline trimming cut 4 bases from V and 4 bases from J; bases unmatched to any gene: 10. The V gene's germline CDR1 is SGDLS and CDR2 YYNGEE. CDR3 bases: TGTGCCAGCAGCTCCTCACAGACTAGCGGGACGTACGAGCAGTACTTC. This translates into CASSSSQTSGTYEQYF.

As to this clonotype: This may be a read error, as it is one base from a much larger clone. The chain's CDR3 is CASRDSIYKQYF. In nucleotides, the CDR3 is TGTGCCAGCCGGGACAGTATCTACAAGCAGTACTTC. V is TRBV6-1 and J is TRBJ2-7; TRBD1 matches at 7 bases. This CDR3 has 12 amino acids. CDR1 MNHNS and CDR2 SASEGT come from the germline V gene.

This clonotype was counted a few times. One end of the junction is discordant with germline, which a read error may explain. The chain recombines TRBV20-1 with TRBJ2-5; 8 bases agree with TRBD2. Germline CDR1 is DFQATT and CDR2 is SNEGSKA (reference sequence). This CDR3 is built from 13 residues. The CDR3 is CSAGGGIQETQHF. The CDR3 DNA reads TGCAGTGCCGGCGGGGGGATCCAAGAGACCCAGCACTTC.

This clonotype was seen many times. The chain recombines TRBV20-1 with TRBJ2-5, with D perhaps assigned TRBD1 or TRBD2 (5 bases each). This CDR3 is 13 amino acids long. The V and J ends lost 7 bases and 0 bases respectively, with 12 bases between them. CDR1 and CDR2 from the germline V gene are DFQATT and SNEGSKA (reference sequence). In DNA, the CDR3 is TGCAGTGTTCCGGGACGAGACCAAGAGACCCAGTACTTC. Encoded protein: CSVPGRDQETQYF.

The chain combines TRBV7-2 with TRBJ2-7, with TRBD2 as a possible D gene (6 bases). The DNA matches TRBJ2-1 better at its end, which makes the J call doubtful. The CDR3 length is 14 residues. Germline values: CDR1 SGHTA, CDR2 FQGNSA. CDR3 sequence: CASSRSSGSYEQFF. The DNA for the CDR3 is TGTGCCAGCAGTCGAAGTAGCGGTTCCTACGAGCAGTTCTTC.

The chain recombines TRBV28 with TRBJ1-2; no firm D call. CDR1 and CDR2 from the germline V gene are MDHEN and SYDVKM. The ends were cut back, 5 bases at V and 3 bases at J, with 13 bases in the middle. This CDR3 is built from 14 residues. CDR3 sequence reads: CASSIRPLDYGYTF. Written as DNA, the CDR3 is TGTGCCAGCAGTATTCGGCCTCTGGACTATGGCTACACCTTC.